This T cell receptor beta chain was sequenced for a study of blood T cell repertoires in COVID-19. Study-level information: The samples span acute and convalescent COVID-19 from the United States, Italy and Spain.

Profiled with immunoSEQ multiplex PCR; TCRdb holds only in-frame clones, not every one. Altogether tens of thousands of clones are present, 75% to 95% being singletons, with the ten largest covering under 2%. V was trimmed by 5 bases and J by 4 bases, leaving 17 bases between them. From germline, CDR1 is SGHAT and CDR2 FQNNGV. This CDR3 has 16 residues. The sequencing sample was made of peripheral blood. This TCR was sampled from a woman between 50 and 59 years old in a cohort sampled during active COVID-19. The chain employs TRBV11-2 and TRBJ2-2; TRBD2 is a possible D gene (5 bases). The CDR3 DNA sequence: TGTGCCAGCAGCACCCAGAGGGCGAGGTTCACCGGGGAGCTGTTTTTT. Translation: CASSTQRARFTGELFF.